Each of the 6 T cell receptor beta chains below was sequenced from the same sample in a study of cytomegalovirus exposure and HLA in healthy donors. 13 Jbeta primers and 60 Vbeta primers were used for the PCR. Data came from immunoSEQ multiplex PCR; TCRdb stores just in-frame clones and leaves some out. This sample yields under 200,000 clones, of which roughly four fifths are seen a single time; around 1.4% belongs to the top ten. Sequenced: PBMCs. Receptor source: a man aged 18 to 30 in good health and CMV-seronegative.

The chain uses TRBV9 and TRBJ1-5; 7 bases match TRBD1. Per germline, CDR1 SGDLS and CDR2 YYNGEE. With 2 bases clipped from V and 6 bases from J, the junction kept 2 bases outside the gene matches. The CDR3 totals 13 residues. The CDR3 DNA is TGTGCCAGCAGCGTGACAGGGACTCAGCCCCAGCATTTT. As protein: CASSVTGTQPQHF.

The chain carries TRBV4-3 and TRBJ2-5; TRBD1 is a possible D gene (5 bases). The CDR3 runs 18 residues. Trimming removed 0 bases from V and 2 bases from J, with 19 bases in between. The germline gives CDR1 LGHNA, CDR2 YSLEER. This chain's CDR3 is CASSQDYGAPPGQETQYF. CDR3 coding DNA: TGCGCCAGCAGCCAAGACTATGGGGCGCCGCCTGGACAAGAGACCCAGTACTTC.

This CDR3 reads CASSWGTGTYEQYF. The CDR3 DNA sequence: TGTGCCAGCAGCTGGGGGACAGGCACCTACGAGCAGTACTTC. This sequence joins TRBV5-6 and TRBJ2-7; 8 bases match TRBD1. The CDR3 is made up of 14 amino acids. Germline V gene lookup returns CDR1 SGHDT and CDR2 YYEEEE. Trimming cost V 3 bases and J 2 bases; bases outside gene matches: 4.

The chain carries TRBV5-4 and TRBJ2-1; possibly TRBD1 for D (8 bases). Germline CDR1 is SGHNT and CDR2 is YYREEE (reference sequence). Trimming took 3 bases from V and 0 from J, leaving 13 bases between them. The CDR3 runs 16 residues. Here the CDR3 DNA reads TGTGCCAGCAGCTGGGAGGGGACAGGCTCCTACAATGAGCAGTTCTTC. Residues: CASSWEGTGSYNEQFF.

This rearrangement joins TRBV21-1 to TRBJ1-5; TRBD1, the table's D call, was not compared with the DNA. TRBV21-1 is tagged as a pseudogene. The CDR3 sequence is 17 residues long. CDR3 coding DNA: TGTGCCAGCAGCACACGGGACAGGGGATCTAGCAATCAGCCCCAGCATTTT. Translating it yields CASSTRDRGSSNQPQHF.

V usage is TRBV4-3 and J usage is TRBJ2-2, with a tentative D call TRBD1 (5 bases). The CDR3 is 15 residues long. Trimming pared 4 bases from V and 6 bases from J, leaving 15 bases between. CDR1 is LGHNA and CDR2 is YSLEER in the germline V gene. The CDR3 DNA reads TGCGCCAGCAGCCGGGGCATTGGCTACCCCGGGGAGCTGTTTTTT. As protein: CASSRGIGYPGELFF.